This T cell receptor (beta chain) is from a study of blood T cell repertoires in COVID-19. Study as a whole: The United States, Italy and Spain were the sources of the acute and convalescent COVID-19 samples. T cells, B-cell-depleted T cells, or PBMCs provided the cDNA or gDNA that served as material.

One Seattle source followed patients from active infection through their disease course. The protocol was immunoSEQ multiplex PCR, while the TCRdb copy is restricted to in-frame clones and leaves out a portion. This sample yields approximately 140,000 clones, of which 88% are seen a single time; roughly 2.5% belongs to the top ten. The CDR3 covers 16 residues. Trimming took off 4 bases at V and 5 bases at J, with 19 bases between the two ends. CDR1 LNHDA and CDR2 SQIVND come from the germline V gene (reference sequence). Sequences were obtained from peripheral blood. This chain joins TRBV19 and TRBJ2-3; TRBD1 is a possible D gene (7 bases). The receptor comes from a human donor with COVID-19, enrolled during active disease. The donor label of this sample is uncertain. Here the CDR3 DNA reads TGTGCCAGTAGTAACCTCGTGGCAGGGGGGAAAGATACGCAGTATTTT. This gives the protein CASSNLVAGGKDTQYF.